This T cell receptor (beta chain) came from a study of T-cell reconstitution after alpha-beta-depleted transplantation in children. This clonotype was seen at least ten times. It was with unique molecular identifiers that the TCRbeta library was prepared. TCRdb reprocessed the PCR reads with MiXCR, giving one entry per CDR3 protein. The sample yields hundreds of thousands of distinct CDR3 sequences, roughly 17% seen once. V was pared by 5 bases and J by 3 bases, with 17 bases between. This CDR3 region has 14 residues. CDR1 is DFQATT, CDR2 SNEGSKA, per germline (reference sequence). The sequence was obtained from a human donor who donated a stem cell graft to a child with acute myeloid leukemia. Here the sequenced sample was PBMCs from the stem cell graft donor, taken from the stem cell graft. The rearrangement uses TRBV20-1 and TRBJ2-7; D is ambiguous. The CDR3 nucleotides are TGCAGTGCTCCGGACGTATCGACGGACTACGAGCAGTACTTC. Encoded protein: CSAPDVSTDYEQYF.